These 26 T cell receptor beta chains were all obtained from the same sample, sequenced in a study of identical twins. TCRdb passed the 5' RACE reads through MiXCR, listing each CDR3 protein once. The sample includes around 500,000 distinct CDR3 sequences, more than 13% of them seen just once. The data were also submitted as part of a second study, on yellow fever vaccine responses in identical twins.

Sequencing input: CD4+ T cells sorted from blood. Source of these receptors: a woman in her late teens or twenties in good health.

The CDR3: CASSYAASRDTQYF. The CDR3 DNA sequence: TGTGCCAGCAGTTACGCGGCTAGTCGAGATACGCAGTATTTT. The chain links TRBV6-2 or TRBV6-3 to TRBJ2-3, with D hard to call. Trimming took off 2 bases at V and 5 bases at J, with 11 bases between the two ends. Germline CDR1 is MNHEY and CDR2 is SVGEGT. The CDR3 loop spans 14 amino acids.

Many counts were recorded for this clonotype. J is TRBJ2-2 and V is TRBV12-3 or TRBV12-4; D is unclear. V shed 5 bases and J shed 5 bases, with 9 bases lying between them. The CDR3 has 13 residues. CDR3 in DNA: TGTGCCAGCAGTCCTATAGGGACCGGGGAGCTGTTTTTT. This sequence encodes CASSPIGTGELFF.

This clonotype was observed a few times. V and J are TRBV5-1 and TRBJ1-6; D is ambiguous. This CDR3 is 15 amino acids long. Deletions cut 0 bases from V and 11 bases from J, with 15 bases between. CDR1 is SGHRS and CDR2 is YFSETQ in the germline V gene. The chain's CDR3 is CASSLEDSSKTPLHF. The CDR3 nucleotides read TGCGCCAGCAGCTTGGAGGACTCCTCCAAGACACCCCTCCACTTT.

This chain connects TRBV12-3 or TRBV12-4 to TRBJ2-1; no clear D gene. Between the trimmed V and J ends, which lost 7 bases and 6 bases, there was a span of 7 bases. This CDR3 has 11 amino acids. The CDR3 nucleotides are TGTGCCAGCACAGGCTCCAATGAGCAGTTCTTC. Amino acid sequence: CASTGSNEQFF.

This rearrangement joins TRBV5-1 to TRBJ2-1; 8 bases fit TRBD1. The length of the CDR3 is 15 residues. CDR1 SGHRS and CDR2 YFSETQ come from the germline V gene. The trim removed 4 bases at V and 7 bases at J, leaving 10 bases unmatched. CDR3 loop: CASSTTGVTMNEQFF. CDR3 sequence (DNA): TGCGCCAGCAGCACGACAGGGGTTACAATGAATGAGCAGTTCTTC.

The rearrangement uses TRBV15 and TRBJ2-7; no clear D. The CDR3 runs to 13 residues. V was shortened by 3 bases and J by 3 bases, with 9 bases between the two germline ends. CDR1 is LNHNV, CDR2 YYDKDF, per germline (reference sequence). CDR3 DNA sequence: TGTGCCACCAGCAGGGGGTCAATCTACGAGCAGTACTTC. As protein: CATSRGSIYEQYF. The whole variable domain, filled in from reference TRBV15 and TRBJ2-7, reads DAMVIQNPRYQVTQFGKPVTLSCSQTLNHNVMYWYQQKSSQAPKLLFHYYDKDFNNEADTPDNFQSRRPNTSFCFLDIRSPGLGDTAMYLCATSRGSIYEQYFGPGTRLTVT.

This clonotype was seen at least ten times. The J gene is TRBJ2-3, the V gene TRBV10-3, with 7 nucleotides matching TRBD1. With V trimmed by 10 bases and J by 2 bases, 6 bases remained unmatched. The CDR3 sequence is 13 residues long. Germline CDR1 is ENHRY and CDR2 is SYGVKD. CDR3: CATTGEFTDTQYF. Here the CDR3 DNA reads TGTGCCACCACAGGGGAATTCACAGATACGCAGTATTTT.

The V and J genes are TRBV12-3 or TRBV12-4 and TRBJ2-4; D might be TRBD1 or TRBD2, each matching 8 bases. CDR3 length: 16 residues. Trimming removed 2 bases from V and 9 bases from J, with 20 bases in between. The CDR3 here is CASSLQGASGGSIQYF. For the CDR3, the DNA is TGTGCCAGCAGTTTACAGGGGGCAAGCGGGGGTTCCATTCAGTACTTC.

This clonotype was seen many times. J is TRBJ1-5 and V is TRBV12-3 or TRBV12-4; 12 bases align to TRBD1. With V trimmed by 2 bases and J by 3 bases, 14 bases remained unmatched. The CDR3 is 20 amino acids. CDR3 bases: TGTGCCAGCAGTTTACTAGCCGGGACAGGGGGCGCGGTGGCCAATCAGCCCCAGCATTTT. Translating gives CASSLLAGTGGAVANQPQHF.

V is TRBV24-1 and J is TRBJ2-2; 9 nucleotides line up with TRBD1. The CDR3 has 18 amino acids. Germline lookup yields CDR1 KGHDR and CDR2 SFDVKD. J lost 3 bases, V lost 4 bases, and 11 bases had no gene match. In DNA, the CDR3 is TGTGCCACCAGTGAGTCACCGGGACAGGGATTTGACACCGGGGAGCTGTTTTTT. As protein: CATSESPGQGFDTGELFF.

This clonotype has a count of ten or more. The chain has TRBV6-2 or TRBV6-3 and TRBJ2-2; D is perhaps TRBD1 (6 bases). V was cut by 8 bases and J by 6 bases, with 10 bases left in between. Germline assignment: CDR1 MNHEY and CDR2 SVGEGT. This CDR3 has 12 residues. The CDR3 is CASRTGSGELFF. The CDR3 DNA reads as TGTGCCAGCCGAACAGGGTCCGGGGAGCTGTTTTTT.

CDR3 nucleotide sequence: TGTGCCAGCAGCGGCTCCCTGGGGAGGACAGATACGCAGTATTTT. Translating it yields CASSGSLGRTDTQYF. The chain couples TRBV7-9 to TRBJ2-3, with D perhaps matching TRBD2 (6 bases). V lost 5 bases and J lost 3, with 15 bases in between. Germline CDR1 SEHNR, CDR2 FQNEAQ (reference sequence). There are 15 residues in the CDR3.

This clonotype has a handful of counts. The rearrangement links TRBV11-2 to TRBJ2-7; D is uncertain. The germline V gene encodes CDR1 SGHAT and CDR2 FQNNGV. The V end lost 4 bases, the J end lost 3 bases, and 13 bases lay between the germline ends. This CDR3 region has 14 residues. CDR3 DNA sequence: TGTGCCAGCAGCTGGTCCGACGGCCGCTACGAGCAGTACTTC. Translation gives CASSWSDGRYEQYF.

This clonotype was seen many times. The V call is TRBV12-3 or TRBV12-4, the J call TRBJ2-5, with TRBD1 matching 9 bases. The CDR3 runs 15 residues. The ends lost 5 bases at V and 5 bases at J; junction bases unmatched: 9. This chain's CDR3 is CASSRAGQGTETQYF. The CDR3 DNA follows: TGTGCCAGCAGTCGAGCGGGACAGGGTACGGAGACCCAGTACTTC.

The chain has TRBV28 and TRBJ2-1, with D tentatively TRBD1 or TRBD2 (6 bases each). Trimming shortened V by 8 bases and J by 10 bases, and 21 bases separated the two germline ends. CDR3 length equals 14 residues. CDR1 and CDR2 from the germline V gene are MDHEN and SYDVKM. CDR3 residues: CASFYPGGPNEQFF. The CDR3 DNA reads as TGTGCCAGCTTCTATCCCGGGGGCCCAAACGAGCAGTTCTTC.

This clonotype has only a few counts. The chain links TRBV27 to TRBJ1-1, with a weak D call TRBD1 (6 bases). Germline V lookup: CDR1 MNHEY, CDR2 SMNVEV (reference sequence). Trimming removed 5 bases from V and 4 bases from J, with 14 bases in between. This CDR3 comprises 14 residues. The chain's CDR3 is CASSIWGAGTEAFF. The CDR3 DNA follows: TGTGCCAGCAGTATTTGGGGGGCAGGCACTGAAGCTTTCTTT.

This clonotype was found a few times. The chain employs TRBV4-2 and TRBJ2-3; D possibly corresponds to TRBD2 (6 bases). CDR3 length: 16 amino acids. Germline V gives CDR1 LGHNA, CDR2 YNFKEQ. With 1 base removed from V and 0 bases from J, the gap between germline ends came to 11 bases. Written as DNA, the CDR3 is TGTGCCAGCAGCCAAGTAGCGGTCCCTAGCACAGATACGCAGTATTTT. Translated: CASSQVAVPSTDTQYF.

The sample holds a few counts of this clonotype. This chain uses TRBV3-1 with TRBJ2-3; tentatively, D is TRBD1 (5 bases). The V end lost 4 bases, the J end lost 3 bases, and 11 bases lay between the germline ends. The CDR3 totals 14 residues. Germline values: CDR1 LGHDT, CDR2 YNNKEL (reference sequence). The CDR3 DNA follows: TGTGCCAGCAGCCTCCTACAGGAGACAGATACGCAGTATTTT. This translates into CASSLLQETDTQYF.

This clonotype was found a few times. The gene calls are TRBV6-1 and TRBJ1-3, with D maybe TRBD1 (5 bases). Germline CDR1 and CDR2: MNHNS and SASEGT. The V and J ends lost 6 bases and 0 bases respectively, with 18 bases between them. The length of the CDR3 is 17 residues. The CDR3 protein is CASRSTGLTDSGNTIYF. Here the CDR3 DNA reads TGTGCCAGCAGATCCACGGGACTGACCGACTCTGGAAACACCATATATTTT.

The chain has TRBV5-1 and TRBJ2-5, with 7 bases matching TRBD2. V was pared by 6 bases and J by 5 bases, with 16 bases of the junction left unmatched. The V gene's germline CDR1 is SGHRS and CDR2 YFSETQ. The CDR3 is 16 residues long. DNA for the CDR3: TGCGCCAGCATCCCCTTTGGCGGGAGTGGCGGTGAGACCCAGTACTTC. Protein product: CASIPFGGSGGETQYF.

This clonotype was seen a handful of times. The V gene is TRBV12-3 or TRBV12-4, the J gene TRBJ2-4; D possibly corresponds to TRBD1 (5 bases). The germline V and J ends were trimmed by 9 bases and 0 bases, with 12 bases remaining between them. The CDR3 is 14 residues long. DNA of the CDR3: TGTGCCAGTAAAGACAGCCTAGCCAAAAACATTCAGTACTTC. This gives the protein CASKDSLAKNIQYF.

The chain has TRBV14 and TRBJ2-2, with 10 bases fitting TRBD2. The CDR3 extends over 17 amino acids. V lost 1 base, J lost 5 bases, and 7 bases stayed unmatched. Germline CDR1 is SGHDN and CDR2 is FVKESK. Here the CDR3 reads CASSQALLAGATGELFF. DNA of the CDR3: TGTGCCAGCAGCCAAGCCCTCCTAGCGGGGGCTACCGGGGAGCTGTTTTTT.

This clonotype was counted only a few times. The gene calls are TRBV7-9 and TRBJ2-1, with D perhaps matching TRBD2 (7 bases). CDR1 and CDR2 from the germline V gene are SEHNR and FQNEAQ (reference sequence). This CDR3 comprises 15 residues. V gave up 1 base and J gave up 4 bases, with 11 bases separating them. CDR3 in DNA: TGTGCCAGCAGCTTAGTGGGAGGGGGATACAATGAGCAGTTCTTC. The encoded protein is CASSLVGGGYNEQFF.

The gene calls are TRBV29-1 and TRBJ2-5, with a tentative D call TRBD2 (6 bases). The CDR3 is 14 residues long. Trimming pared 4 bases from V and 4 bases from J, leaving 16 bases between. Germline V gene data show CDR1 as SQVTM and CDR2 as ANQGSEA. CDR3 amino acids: CSVGWSRGPETQYF. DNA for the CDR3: TGCAGCGTTGGATGGTCGCGGGGCCCAGAGACCCAGTACTTC.

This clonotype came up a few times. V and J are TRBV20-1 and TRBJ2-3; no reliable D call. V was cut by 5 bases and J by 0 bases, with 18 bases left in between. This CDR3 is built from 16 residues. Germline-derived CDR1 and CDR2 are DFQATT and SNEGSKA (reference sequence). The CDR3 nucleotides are TGCAGTGCTGGCCCTTTGGGTCTCACTAGCACAGATACGCAGTATTTT. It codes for CSAGPLGLTSTDTQYF.

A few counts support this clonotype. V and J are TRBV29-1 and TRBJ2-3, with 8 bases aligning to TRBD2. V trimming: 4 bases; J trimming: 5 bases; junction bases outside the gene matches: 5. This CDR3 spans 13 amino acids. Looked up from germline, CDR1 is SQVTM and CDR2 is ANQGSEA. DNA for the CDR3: TGCAGCGTTGGCGGCGGGAGGCGAGATACGCAGTATTTT. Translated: CSVGGGRRDTQYF.